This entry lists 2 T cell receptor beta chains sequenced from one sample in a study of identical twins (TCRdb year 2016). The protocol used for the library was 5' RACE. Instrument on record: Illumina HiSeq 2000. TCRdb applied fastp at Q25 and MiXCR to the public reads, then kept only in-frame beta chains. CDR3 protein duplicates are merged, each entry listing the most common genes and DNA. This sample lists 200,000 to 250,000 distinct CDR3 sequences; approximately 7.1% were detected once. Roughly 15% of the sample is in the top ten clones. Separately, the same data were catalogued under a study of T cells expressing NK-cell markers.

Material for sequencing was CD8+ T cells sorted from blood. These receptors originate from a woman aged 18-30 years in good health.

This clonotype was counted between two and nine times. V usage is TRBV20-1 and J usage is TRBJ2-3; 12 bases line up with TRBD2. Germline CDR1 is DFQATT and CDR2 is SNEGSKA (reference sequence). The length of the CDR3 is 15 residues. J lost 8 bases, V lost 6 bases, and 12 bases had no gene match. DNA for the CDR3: TGCAGTGCGCCAAGACTAGCGGGAGTGCAGGGTACGCAGTATTTT. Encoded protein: CSAPRLAGVQGTQYF.

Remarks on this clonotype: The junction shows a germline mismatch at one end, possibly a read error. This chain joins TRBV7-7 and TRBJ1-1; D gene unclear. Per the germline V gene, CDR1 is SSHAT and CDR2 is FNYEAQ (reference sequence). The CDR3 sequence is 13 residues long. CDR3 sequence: CASSLAKNTEAFF. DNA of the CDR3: TGTGCTAGCAGCTTAGCGAAGAACACTGAAGCTTTCTTT.